Following are 22 T cell receptor beta chains from one sample sequenced in a study of cytomegalovirus exposure and HLA in healthy donors. PCR employed 60 Vbeta and 13 Jbeta primers. TCRdb's table, derived via immunoSEQ multiplex PCR, lists solely in-frame clones and lacks some. The sample holds some 140,000 clones; 70% to 80% are singletons and the top ten take around 2%. The source material was PBMCs. These receptors were collected from a young man in good health and CMV-seronegative.

The gene calls are TRBV6-5 and TRBJ1-1; D uncertain. The V gene lost 6 bases and the J gene lost 6 bases, with 11 bases spanning the gap. Germline lookup yields CDR1 MNHEY and CDR2 SVGAGI. This CDR3 region has 12 residues. Here the CDR3 reads CASSPRGAEAFF. DNA for the CDR3: TGTGCCAGCAGCCCCCGGGGAGCTGAAGCTTTCTTT.

This clone showed up just once. V gene TRBV6-6 combines with J gene TRBJ1-4; 7 bases map to TRBD1. Germline CDR1 reads MNHNY; CDR2 reads SVGAGI (reference sequence). The length of the CDR3 is 15 residues. Trimming cost V 2 bases and J 8 bases; bases outside gene matches: 8. The CDR3 sequence is CASSYRSDRREKLFF. CDR3 nucleotide sequence: TGTGCCAGCAGTTACCGATCGGACAGGAGGGAAAAACTGTTTTTT.

This rearrangement joins TRBV28 to TRBJ1-1; D call uncertain. V shed 5 bases and J shed 4 bases, with 14 bases lying between them. This CDR3 is 14 amino acids long. The germline V gene has CDR1 MDHEN and CDR2 SYDVKM. This CDR3 is CASSITADGTEAFF. CDR3 bases: TGTGCCAGCAGTATCACAGCGGATGGCACTGAAGCTTTCTTT.

The genes are TRBV11-2 and TRBJ1-1, with TRBD1 matching 9 bases. Germline assignment: CDR1 SGHAT and CDR2 FQNNGV. Trimming removed 5 bases from V and 0 bases from J; junction bases left unmatched: 7. This CDR3 is 16 amino acids long. CDR3 loop: CASSEDRGEVNTEAFF. DNA of the CDR3: TGTGCCAGCAGCGAGGACAGGGGCGAGGTGAACACTGAAGCTTTCTTT.

Only a few counts were recorded for this clone. The gene calls are TRBV19 and TRBJ2-7, with 9 bases that match TRBD1. Germline assignment: CDR1 LNHDA and CDR2 SQIVND (reference sequence). With 4 bases clipped from V and 5 bases from J, the junction kept 12 bases outside the gene matches. CDR3 length: 16 amino acids. CDR3 loop: CASSNFVGQGVDEQYF. In DNA form, the CDR3 reads TGTGCCAGTAGTAATTTTGTGGGACAGGGCGTGGACGAGCAGTACTTC.

Points on this clone: The germline gene is not matched at one end of the junction; a read error may be the cause. The J gene is TRBJ2-7, the V gene TRBV5-4; TRBD1 matches 8 bases. Germline CDR1 is SGHNT and CDR2 is YYREEE (reference sequence). The CDR3 is 13 residues long. CDR3 region: CASSSRQGQAAFF. The CDR3 region has the DNA TGTGCCAGCAGCTCAAGACAGGGACAGGCGGCTTTCTTC.

The chain is built from TRBV30 and TRBJ1-2, with TRBD1 matching over 11 bases. V dropped 0 bases and J dropped 3; count of bases not matched to a gene: 3. The CDR3 contains 15 residues. CDR1 is GTSNPN, CDR2 SVGIG, per germline (reference sequence). The CDR3 DNA follows: TGTGCCTGGAGTGTAAGGACAGGGGGCTACTATGGCTACACCTTC. Its translation: CAWSVRTGGYYGYTF. Full variable domain (missing parts from reference TRBV30 and TRBJ1-2): SQTIHQWPATLVQPVGSPLSLECTVEGTSNPNLYWYRQAAGRGLQLLFYSVGIGQISSEVPQNLSASRPQDRQFILSSKKLLLSDSGFYLCAWSVRTGGYYGYTFGSGTRLTVV.

The rearrangement links TRBV1 to TRBJ2-1; the table's D call of TRBD2 was not tested on the DNA. TRBV1 is a pseudogene segment. This CDR3 region has 17 residues. This CDR3 is CTSSQGAPDYSYNEQFF. The DNA of the CDR3 is TGCACCAGCAGCCAAGGCGCACCTGACTACTCCTACAATGAGCAGTTCTTC.

This clone was seen only once. The rearrangement links TRBV27 to TRBJ2-7, with 11 bases aligning to TRBD1. The CDR3 runs 14 residues. V dropped 5 bases and J dropped 5; count of bases not matched to a gene: 5. CDR1 is MNHEY and CDR2 is SMNVEV in the germline V gene (reference sequence). The DNA for the CDR3 is TGTGCCAGCAGTCAAGGGACAGGGGGTAACGAGCAGTACTTC. Protein product: CASSQGTGGNEQYF.

The CDR3 coding sequence is TGTGCCAGCAGCCAAGATCCCGGGACAGGGGACACTGAAGCTTTCTTT. Residues: CASSQDPGTGDTEAFF. The rearrangement uses TRBV4-2 and TRBJ1-1; 10 bases match TRBD1. The CDR3 is 16 amino acids. CDR1 is LGHNA, CDR2 YNFKEQ, per germline. J was trimmed by 3 bases and V by 0 bases; bases with no gene match: 4.

The CDR3 loop reads CASNLGGDYSYNEQFF. Here the CDR3 DNA reads TGCGCCAGCAATTTAGGAGGGGATTACTCCTACAATGAGCAGTTCTTC. The chain carries TRBV5-1 and TRBJ2-1; weak D call: TRBD2 (6 bases). The CDR3 is 16 residues long. CDR1 and CDR2 (germline): SGHRS, YFSETQ. Deletions cut 6 bases from V and 0 bases from J, with 16 bases between. The full variable domain, with the rest looked up from reference TRBV5-1 and TRBJ2-1, is KAGVTQTPRYLIKTRGQQVTLSCSPISGHRSVSWYQQTPGQGLQFLFEYFSETQRNKGNFPGRFSGRQFSNSRSEMNVSTLELGDSALYLCASNLGGDYSYNEQFFGPGTRLTVL.

In DNA, the CDR3 is TGTGCCAGCAGCAAATGGACAGGAGTCACCGAGCAGTACTTC. Protein: CASSKWTGVTEQYF. This chain connects TRBV21-1 to TRBJ2-7; the table's D call, TRBD1, has no DNA check behind it. TRBV21-1 is recorded as a pseudogene. The CDR3 length is 14 residues.

This rearrangement joins TRBV12-5 to TRBJ2-5, with 9 bases aligning to TRBD1. V was pared by 6 bases and J by 2 bases, with 7 bases of the junction left unmatched. The CDR3 is 15 amino acids. Germline V lookup: CDR1 LGHNT, CDR2 FRNRAP. The CDR3 coding sequence is TGTGCTAGTGGACAGGGGGCTAGCGTACAAGAGACCCAGTACTTC. It translates to CASGQGASVQETQYF.

The chain uses TRBV2 and TRBJ2-3; D unclear. The CDR3 loop spans 14 amino acids. Trimming took off 9 bases at V and 3 bases at J, with 16 bases between the two ends. Germline V CDR1 and CDR2: SNHLY, FYNNEI. Here the CDR3 DNA reads TGTGCCAGTGTACTACTGACTTTTACAGATACGCAGTATTTT. Translated: CASVLLTFTDTQYF.

The chain uses TRBV29-1 and TRBJ2-1; weak D call: TRBD1 (6 bases). CDR1 is SQVTM and CDR2 is ANQGSEA in the germline V gene. This CDR3 is built from 15 residues. V lost 2 bases, J lost 3 bases, and 14 bases lay in between. The CDR3 coding sequence is TGCAGCGTTGAAAGCCACCAGGGGAGCTACAATGAGCAGTTCTTC. It encodes CSVESHQGSYNEQFF.

J is TRBJ1-5 and V is TRBV5-4; D may be TRBD1 (5 bases). Looked up from germline, CDR1 is SGHNT and CDR2 is YYREEE (reference sequence). CDR3 length: 13 residues. The V end was cut by 5 bases, the J end by 5 bases, with 11 bases between. CDR3 DNA: TGTGCCAGCAGTACGGGGGTTCATCAGCCCCAGCATTTT. Its protein is CASSTGVHQPQHF.

V is TRBV27 and J is TRBJ1-5, with D maybe TRBD1 (5 bases). V was cut by 6 bases and J by 3 bases, with 15 bases left in between. This CDR3 spans 15 amino acids. Germline values: CDR1 MNHEY, CDR2 SMNVEV (reference sequence). The DNA for the CDR3 is TGTGCCAGCAGCTGGGGCCGGGGGTCCAATCAGCCCCAGCATTTT. Protein: CASSWGRGSNQPQHF.

This clone was recorded once. The chain recombines TRBV29-1 with TRBJ2-5; D possibly corresponds to TRBD1 (6 bases). Gene TRBJ2-7 matches the end of the DNA better, so the J call may be wrong. CDR1 is SQVTM, CDR2 ANQGSEA, per germline. This CDR3 contains 11 residues. CDR3 in amino acids: CSAEGGYEQYF. The CDR3 DNA reads TGCAGCGCCGAAGGGGGCTACGAGCAGTACTTC.

The chain carries TRBV5-6 and TRBJ2-5; the match to TRBD2 covers 8 bases. The CDR3 is 15 amino acids. CDR1 is SGHDT and CDR2 is YYEEEE in the germline V gene. J was trimmed by 2 bases and V by 0 bases; bases with no gene match: 3. The CDR3 sequence is CASSLGLALQETQYF. Here the CDR3 DNA reads TGTGCCAGCAGCTTGGGACTAGCGCTTCAAGAGACCCAGTACTTC.

This clone was detected a few times. The gene calls are TRBV6-6 and TRBJ1-1; D may be TRBD1 (6 bases). This CDR3 comprises 13 residues. V was clipped by 6 bases and J by 4 bases, with 12 bases between them. Germline V lookup: CDR1 MNHNY, CDR2 SVGAGI (reference sequence). This chain's CDR3 is CASSGGPGTEAFF. The DNA of the CDR3 is TGTGCCAGCAGCGGGGGGCCGGGCACTGAAGCTTTCTTT.

The chain uses TRBV28 and TRBJ1-5, with D uncertain. The length of the CDR3 is 15 residues. Germline assignment: CDR1 MDHEN and CDR2 SYDVKM. V was pared by 8 bases and J by 0 bases, with 14 bases between. The CDR3 sequence: CASQLFRGSNQPQHF. CDR3 DNA sequence: TGTGCCAGCCAACTCTTTCGGGGTAGCAATCAGCCCCAGCATTTT.

This chain links TRBV5-1 with TRBJ2-1; TRBD2 agrees at 7 bases. The CDR3 has 16 amino acids. Germline V gene lookup returns CDR1 SGHRS and CDR2 YFSETQ. The junction had 7 bases not matched to a gene; V was cut back by 0 bases and J by 4 bases. CDR3 DNA sequence: TGCGCCAGCAGCTTGGTTCGCCTAGCGGATTACAATGAGCAGTTCTTC. Translated, it gives CASSLVRLADYNEQFF.